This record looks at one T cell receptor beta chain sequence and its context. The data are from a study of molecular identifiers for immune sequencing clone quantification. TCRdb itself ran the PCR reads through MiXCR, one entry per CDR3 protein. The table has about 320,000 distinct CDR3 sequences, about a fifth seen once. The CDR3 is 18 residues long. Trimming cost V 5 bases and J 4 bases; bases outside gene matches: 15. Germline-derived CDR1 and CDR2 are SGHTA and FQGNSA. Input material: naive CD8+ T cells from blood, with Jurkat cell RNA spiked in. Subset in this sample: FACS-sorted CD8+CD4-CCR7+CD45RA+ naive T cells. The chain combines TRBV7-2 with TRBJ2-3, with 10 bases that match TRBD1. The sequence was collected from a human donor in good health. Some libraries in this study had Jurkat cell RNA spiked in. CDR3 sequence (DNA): TGTGCCAGCAGCATCCCGACAGGGGGCTTGGTCTTGGCAGATACGCAGTATTTT. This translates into CASSIPTGGLVLADTQYF.